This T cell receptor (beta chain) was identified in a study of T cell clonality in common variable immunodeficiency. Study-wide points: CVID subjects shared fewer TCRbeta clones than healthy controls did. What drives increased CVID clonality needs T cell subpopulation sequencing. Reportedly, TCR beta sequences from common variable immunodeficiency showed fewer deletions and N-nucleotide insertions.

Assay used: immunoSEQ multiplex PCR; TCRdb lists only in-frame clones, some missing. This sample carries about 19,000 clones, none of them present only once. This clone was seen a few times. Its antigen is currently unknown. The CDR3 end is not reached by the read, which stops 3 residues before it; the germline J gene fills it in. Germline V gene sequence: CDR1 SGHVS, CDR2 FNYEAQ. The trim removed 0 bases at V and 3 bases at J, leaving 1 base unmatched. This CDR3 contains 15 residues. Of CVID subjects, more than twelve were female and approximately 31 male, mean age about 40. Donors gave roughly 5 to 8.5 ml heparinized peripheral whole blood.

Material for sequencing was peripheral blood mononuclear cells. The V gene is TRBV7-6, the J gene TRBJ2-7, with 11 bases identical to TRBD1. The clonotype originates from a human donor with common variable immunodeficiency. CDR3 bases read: TGTGCCAGCAGCTTAGCGGGACAGGGGGGCTACGAG. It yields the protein CASSLAGQGGYE. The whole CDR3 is CASSLAGQGGYEQYF.